The clone carrying this T cell receptor (beta chain) was detected only a few times. There are 14 residues in the CDR3. Trimming stripped 2 bases from V and 10 bases from J, with 14 bases between. CDR1 and CDR2 from the germline V gene are MGHRA and YSYEKL. TCRdb ran MiXCR on the 5' RACE reads and lists one entry per CDR3 protein. Counted here are 48,000 or so distinct CDR3 sequences, more than 5.5% occurring once; the ten biggest clones make up 6% to 8.5%. This specimen belongs to a study of early T cells in non-severe SARS-CoV-2 infection. At the level of the study: Sequencing was performed on bulk RNA from unsorted whole blood, leaving chains unpaired.

The sequence was collected from an adult who was a healthcare worker with PCR-confirmed SARS-CoV-2 infection or an uninfected control (not recorded which). The sample consisted of whole blood, taken at baseline. The chain is built from TRBV4-1 and TRBJ1-4; D is perhaps TRBD1 (6 bases). CDR3: CASSQPPGEGKLFF. CDR3 DNA sequence: TGCGCCAGCAGCCAACCGCCAGGGGAAGGAAAACTGTTTTTT.